This TCR beta chain was documented in a study of neurological immune-mediated disorders. Every sequencing run drew on 15-18 subjects and yielded over 160 million TCR-beta sequences. A single record per CDR3 protein comes from TCRdb applying MiXCR to the 5' RACE reads. The sample includes 53,000 or so distinct CDR3 sequences, about an eighth seen only once; the top ten take about 10%. Findings and caveats of the study: None of the CDR3 amino acid sequences in expanded clones turned up in more than one subject, which points to private repertoires in all groups.

At least ten counts were recorded for this clonotype. Its antigen is as yet unknown. The CDR3 spans 14 residues. The V and J ends lost 8 bases and 0 bases respectively, with 14 bases between them. This sequence was found in an older woman with HTLV-1-associated myelopathy (HAM/TSP). The sample consisted of PBMCs. The rearrangement uses TRBV12-3 or TRBV12-4 and TRBJ2-7, with unresolved D. The CDR3 reads CASGNFFSSYEQYF. The CDR3, as DNA: TGTGCCAGCGGCAACTTCTTTAGCTCCTACGAGCAGTACTTC.